Listed here are 13 T cell receptor beta chains from one sample, sequenced in a study of OX40 agonist ivuxolimab in advanced cancers. The protocol was immunoSEQ multiplex PCR, while the TCRdb copy is restricted to in-frame clones and leaves out a portion. The data hold approximately 60,000 clones, with more than 75% observed a single time. The source was CD4+ or CD8+ T cells sorted from blood, collected in a trial of the OX40 agonist ivuxolimab. Source of these receptors: an adult with an advanced solid tumor such as melanoma, head and neck, liver or kidney cancer.

The chain couples TRBV7-3 to TRBJ1-1; 10 nucleotides match TRBD1. The CDR3 consists of 17 residues. V trimming: 5 bases; J trimming: 5 bases; junction bases outside the gene matches: 14. The germline gives CDR1 SGHTA, CDR2 FQGTGA. CDR3 coding DNA: TGTGCCAGCAGCCCCGTCCCGGGACAGGGGATGGGGACTGAAGCTTTCTTT. Protein sequence: CASSPVPGQGMGTEAFF.

The gene calls are TRBV9 and TRBJ1-1, with D maybe TRBD1 (6 bases). Trimming cost V 1 base and J 6 bases, with 10 bases left between them. The CDR3 runs 13 residues. Germline values: CDR1 SGDLS, CDR2 YYNGEE. The CDR3 bases are TGTGCCAGCAGCGTAAACAGGGAGGCTGAAGCTTTCTTT. Translated, it gives CASSVNREAEAFF. The full variable domain, with the rest looked up from reference TRBV9 and TRBJ1-1, is DSGVTQTPKHLITATGQRVTLRCSPRSGDLSVYWYQQSLDQGLQFLIQYYNGEERAKGNILERFSAQQFPDLHSELNLSSLELGDSALYFCASSVNREAEAFFGQGTRLTVV.

This clone was recorded only once. The V and J genes are TRBV10-3 and TRBJ2-3, with D tentatively TRBD1 or TRBD2 (6 bases each). This CDR3 comprises 15 residues. CDR1 is ENHRY, CDR2 SYGVKD, per germline. With 2 bases removed from V and 3 bases from J, the gap between germline ends came to 12 bases. The DNA of the CDR3 is TGTGCCATCAGTGAGGGGGGGCAAAGGACAGATACGCAGTATTTT. Translation: CAISEGGQRTDTQYF.

V and J are TRBV7-3 and TRBJ2-7; D uncertain. Germline CDR1 reads SGHTA; CDR2 reads FQGTGA. V was clipped by 6 bases and J by 0 bases, with 12 bases between them. CDR3 length: 14 residues. The DNA for the CDR3 is TGTGCCAGCAGGCATGGGTCGAGCTCCTACGAGCAGTACTTC. Its translation: CASRHGSSSYEQYF.

The chain couples TRBV9 to TRBJ2-1; D might be TRBD2 (5 bases). V was shortened by 2 bases and J by 1 base, with 10 bases between the two germline ends. The CDR3 is 15 residues long. CDR1 is SGDLS, CDR2 YYNGEE, per germline. The CDR3 is CASSVGLTSYNEQFF. Here the CDR3 DNA reads TGTGCCAGCAGCGTTGGACTTACATCCTACAATGAGCAGTTCTTC.

The chain is built from TRBV18 and TRBJ2-1; TRBD2 aligns across 10 bases. The CDR3 has 17 residues. Germline V gene sequence: CDR1 KGHSH, CDR2 LQKENI. With 0 bases clipped from V and 10 bases from J, the junction kept 12 bases outside the gene matches. The CDR3 region has the DNA TGTGCCAGCTCACCACCGCTAGGGCTAGCGGGAGCAGACGAGCAGTTCTTC. As protein: CASSPPLGLAGADEQFF.

The DNA of the CDR3 is TGTGCCAGCAGCCGAAATAGCGGGGGGGCCTACGAGCAGTACTTC. Translation gives CASSRNSGGAYEQYF. The V gene is TRBV4-2, the J gene TRBJ2-7; 11 bases are shared with TRBD2. With V trimmed by 4 bases and J by 2 bases, 4 bases remained unmatched. There are 15 residues in the CDR3. CDR1 is LGHNA, CDR2 YNFKEQ, per germline.

The chain employs TRBV6-1 and TRBJ1-2, with 7 bases lining up with TRBD1. The CDR3 totals 15 residues. Germline V gene data show CDR1 as MNHNS and CDR2 as SASEGT. Trimming at V came to 8 bases and at J to 2 bases, leaving 11 bases not matched to a gene. CDR3: CASPGDSSINYGYTF. DNA for the CDR3: TGTGCCAGCCCGGGGGACAGCTCAATCAACTATGGCTACACCTTC.

This chain connects TRBV7-6 to TRBJ2-1; 11 bases map to TRBD2. V trimming: 2 bases; J trimming: 7 bases; junction bases outside the gene matches: 10. The CDR3 has 17 amino acids. Germline V gene lookup returns CDR1 SGHVS and CDR2 FNYEAQ. CDR3 bases: TGTGCCAGCAGCTTAACTAGCGGGGGCCTACGTGGTAATGAGCAGTTCTTC. It is translated as CASSLTSGGLRGNEQFF.

The rearrangement joins TRBV10-3 to TRBJ1-3; unclear D gene. The CDR3 runs to 17 residues. Trimming removed 0 bases from V and 3 bases from J, with 15 bases in between. The germline V gene has CDR1 ENHRY and CDR2 SYGVKD. CDR3 loop: CAISESSILKGGNTIYF. The CDR3 DNA follows: TGTGCCATCAGTGAGTCGAGTATATTGAAGGGTGGAAACACCATATATTTT.

This clone was detected a few times. V is TRBV28 and J is TRBJ2-7, with unresolved D. This CDR3 has 11 residues. V was shortened by 8 bases and J by 5 bases, with 10 bases between the two germline ends. CDR1 MDHEN and CDR2 SYDVKM come from the germline V gene. In DNA form, the CDR3 reads TGTGCCAGCCGCCTCTCAGACGAGCAGTACTTC. Protein product: CASRLSDEQYF.

The chain employs TRBV14 and TRBJ1-1; TRBD1 might be the D (5 bases). With 4 bases removed from V and 0 bases from J, the gap between germline ends came to 9 bases. The CDR3 is 14 amino acids. Germline CDR1 is SGHDN and CDR2 is FVKESK. The chain's CDR3 is CASSRAGLNTEAFF. For the CDR3, the DNA is TGTGCCAGCAGCCGGGCAGGGTTGAACACTGAAGCTTTCTTT.

The chain employs TRBV29-1 and TRBJ1-1; no clear D. Looked up from germline, CDR1 is SQVTM and CDR2 is ANQGSEA. CDR3 length: 13 amino acids. Trimming left V 2 bases short and J 5 bases short, with 12 bases between. CDR3 coding DNA: TGCAGCGTTGAATGGGGTGGTGGTACTGAAGCTTTCTTT. Its protein is CSVEWGGGTEAFF.